The T cell receptor beta chain under discussion was sequenced for a study of blood T cell repertoires in COVID-19. Overall study: PBMCs, B-cell-depleted T cells, or T cells provided the cDNA or gDNA that made up the material.

Self-reported history from a screening survey and questionnaire set each donor's cohort. Profiling relied on immunoSEQ multiplex PCR, and the TCRdb table lists in-frame clones only, not all of them. The repertoire holds over 350,000 clones, roughly 85% seen once, with roughly 2% in the top ten. Germline V gives CDR1 MNHEY, CDR2 SVGAGI. V gave up 9 bases and J gave up 3 bases; unmatched junction bases: 8. The CDR3 contains 14 residues. This sequence joins TRBV6-5 and TRBJ2-3; 8 bases are shared with TRBD2. The sequence was obtained from a woman aged 18-30 years with acute COVID-19. The sequencing input was PBMCs or T cells enriched from blood (not recorded which). Here the CDR3 DNA reads TGTGCCAGTTCGTCGGGGGGGCGTACAGATACGCAGTATTTT. Protein product: CASSSGGRTDTQYF.